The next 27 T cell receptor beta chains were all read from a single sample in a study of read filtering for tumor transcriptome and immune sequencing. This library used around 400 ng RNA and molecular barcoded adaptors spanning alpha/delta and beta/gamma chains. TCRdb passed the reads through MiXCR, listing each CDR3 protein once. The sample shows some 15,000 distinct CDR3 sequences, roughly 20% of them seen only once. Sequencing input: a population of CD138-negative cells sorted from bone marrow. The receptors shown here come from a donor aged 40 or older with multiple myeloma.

The CDR3 DNA is TGCAGCGTTGAAGATGAAGGGACAGGGAACCAAGAGACCCAGTACTTC. Translated, it gives CSVEDEGTGNQETQYF. This sequence joins TRBV29-1 and TRBJ2-5, with TRBD1 identical over 9 bases. V trimming: 0 bases; J trimming: 0 bases; junction bases outside the gene matches: 5. Germline-derived CDR1 and CDR2 are SQVTM and ANQGSEA. The CDR3 is made up of 16 amino acids.

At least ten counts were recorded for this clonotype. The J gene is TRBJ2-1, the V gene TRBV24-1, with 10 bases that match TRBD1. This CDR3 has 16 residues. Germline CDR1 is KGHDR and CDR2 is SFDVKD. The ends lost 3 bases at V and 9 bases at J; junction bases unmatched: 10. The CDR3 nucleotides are TGTGCCACCAGTGATGGGGTCGGGACAGGGGTGGGTGAGCAGTTCTTC. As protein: CATSDGVGTGVGEQFF.

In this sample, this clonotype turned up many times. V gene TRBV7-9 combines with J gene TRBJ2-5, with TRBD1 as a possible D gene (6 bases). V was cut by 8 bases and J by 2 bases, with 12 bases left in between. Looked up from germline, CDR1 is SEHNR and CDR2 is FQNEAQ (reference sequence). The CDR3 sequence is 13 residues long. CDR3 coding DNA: TGTGCCAGCGATGTTACAGGGCAAGAGACCCAGTACTTC. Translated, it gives CASDVTGQETQYF.

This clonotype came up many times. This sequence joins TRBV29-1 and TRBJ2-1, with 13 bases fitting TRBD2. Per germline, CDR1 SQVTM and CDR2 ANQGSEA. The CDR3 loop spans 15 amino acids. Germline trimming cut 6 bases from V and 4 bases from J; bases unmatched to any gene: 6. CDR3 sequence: CSVARTSGSYNEQFF. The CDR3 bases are TGCAGCGTAGCCAGGACTAGCGGGAGTTACAATGAGCAGTTCTTC.

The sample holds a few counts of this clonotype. CDR3 coding DNA: TGTGCCAGCAGCCGACAGTTATCGAACACCGGGGAGCTGTTTTTT. It is translated as CASSRQLSNTGELFF. The rearrangement joins TRBV14 to TRBJ2-2; maybe TRBD1 (5 bases). The V and J ends lost 4 bases and 0 bases respectively, with 9 bases between them. Germline-derived CDR1 and CDR2 are SGHDN and FVKESK. This CDR3 comprises 15 residues.

The CDR3 here is CASSQQSSYNEQFF. The CDR3 nucleotides are TGTGCCAGCAGCCAACAAAGCTCCTACAATGAGCAGTTCTTC. The rearrangement uses TRBV3-1 and TRBJ2-1, with D uncertain. V was trimmed by 2 bases and J by 0 bases, leaving 5 bases between them. Germline lookup yields CDR1 LGHDT and CDR2 YNNKEL (reference sequence). The CDR3 contains 14 residues.

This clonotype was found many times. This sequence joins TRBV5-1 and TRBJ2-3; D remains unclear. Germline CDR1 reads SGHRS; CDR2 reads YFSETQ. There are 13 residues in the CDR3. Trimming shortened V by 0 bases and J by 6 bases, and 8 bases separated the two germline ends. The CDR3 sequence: CASSLASMDTQYF. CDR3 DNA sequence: TGCGCCAGCAGCTTGGCCTCGATGGATACGCAGTATTTT.

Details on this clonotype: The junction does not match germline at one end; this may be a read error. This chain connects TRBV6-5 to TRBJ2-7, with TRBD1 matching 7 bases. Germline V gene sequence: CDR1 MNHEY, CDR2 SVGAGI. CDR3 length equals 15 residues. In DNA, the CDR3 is TGTGCCAGCAGCTACTCTCGGGACAGCTCCTACGAGCAGTACTTC. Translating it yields CASSYSRDSSYEQYF.

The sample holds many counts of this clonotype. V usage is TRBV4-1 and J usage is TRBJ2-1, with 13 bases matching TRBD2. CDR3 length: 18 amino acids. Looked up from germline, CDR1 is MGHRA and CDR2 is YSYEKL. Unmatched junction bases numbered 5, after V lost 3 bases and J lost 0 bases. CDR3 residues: CASSHTSGGAGSYNEQFF. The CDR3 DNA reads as TGCGCCAGCAGCCACACTAGCGGGGGGGCAGGCTCCTACAATGAGCAGTTCTTC.

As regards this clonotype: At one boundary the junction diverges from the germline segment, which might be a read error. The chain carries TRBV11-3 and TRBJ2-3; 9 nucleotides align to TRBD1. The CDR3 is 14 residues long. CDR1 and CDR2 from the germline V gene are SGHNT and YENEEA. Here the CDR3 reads CASSQGQGPDTRYF. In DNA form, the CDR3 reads TGTGCCAGCAGCCAGGGACAGGGACCAGATACGCGGTATTTT.

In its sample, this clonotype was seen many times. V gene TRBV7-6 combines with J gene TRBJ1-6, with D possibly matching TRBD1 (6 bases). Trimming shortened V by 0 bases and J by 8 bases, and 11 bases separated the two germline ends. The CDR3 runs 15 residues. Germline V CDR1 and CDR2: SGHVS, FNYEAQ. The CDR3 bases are TGTGCCAGCAGCTTAGCGCCGGCAGGGGATTCACCCCTCCACTTT. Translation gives CASSLAPAGDSPLHF.

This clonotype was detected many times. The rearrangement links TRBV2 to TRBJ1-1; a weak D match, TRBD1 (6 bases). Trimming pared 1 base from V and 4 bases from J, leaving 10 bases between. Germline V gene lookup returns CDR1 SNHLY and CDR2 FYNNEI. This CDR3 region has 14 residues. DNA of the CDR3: TGTGCCAGCAGTGAAGTAAGAGGGGGCACTGAAGCTTTCTTT. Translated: CASSEVRGGTEAFF.

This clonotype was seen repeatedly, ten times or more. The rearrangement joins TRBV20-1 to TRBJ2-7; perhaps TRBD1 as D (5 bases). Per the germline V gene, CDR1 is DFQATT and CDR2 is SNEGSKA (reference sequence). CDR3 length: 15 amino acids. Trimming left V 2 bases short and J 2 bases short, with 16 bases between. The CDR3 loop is CSARPEAGQTYEQYF. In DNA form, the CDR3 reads TGCAGTGCTAGACCAGAGGCCGGACAAACCTACGAGCAGTACTTC.

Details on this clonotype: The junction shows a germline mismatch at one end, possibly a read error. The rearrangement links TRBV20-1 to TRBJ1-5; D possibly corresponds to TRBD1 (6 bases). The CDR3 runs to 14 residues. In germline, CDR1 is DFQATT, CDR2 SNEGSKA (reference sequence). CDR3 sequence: CSARDRGPDQPQHF. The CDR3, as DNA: TGCAGTGCTAGAGACAGGGGCCCCGATCAGCCCCAGCATTTC.

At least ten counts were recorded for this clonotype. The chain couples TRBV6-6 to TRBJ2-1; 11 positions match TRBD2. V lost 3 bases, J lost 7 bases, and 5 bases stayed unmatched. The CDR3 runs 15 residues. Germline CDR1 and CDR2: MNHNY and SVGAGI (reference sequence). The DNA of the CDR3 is TGTGCCAGCAGTTATTCTAGCGGGGGGATGAATGAGCAGTTCTTC. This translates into CASSYSSGGMNEQFF.

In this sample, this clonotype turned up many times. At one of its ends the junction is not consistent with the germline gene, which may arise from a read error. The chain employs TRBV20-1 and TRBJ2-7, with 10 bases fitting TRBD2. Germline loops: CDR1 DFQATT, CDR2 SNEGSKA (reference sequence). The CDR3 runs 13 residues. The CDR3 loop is CSARGTSGYEQYF. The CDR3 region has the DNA TGCAGTGCTAGAGGGACTAGCGGCTACGAGCAGTATTTC.

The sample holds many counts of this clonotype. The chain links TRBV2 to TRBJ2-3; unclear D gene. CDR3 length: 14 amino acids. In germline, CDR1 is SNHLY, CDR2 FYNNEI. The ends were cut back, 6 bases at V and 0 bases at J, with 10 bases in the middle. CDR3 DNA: TGTGCCAGCAGGCAATCTACTAGCACAGATACGCAGTATTTT. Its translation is CASRQSTSTDTQYF.

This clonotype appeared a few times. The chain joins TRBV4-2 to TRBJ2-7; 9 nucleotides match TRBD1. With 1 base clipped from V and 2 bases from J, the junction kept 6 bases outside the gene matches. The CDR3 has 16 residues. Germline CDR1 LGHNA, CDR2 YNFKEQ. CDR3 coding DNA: TGTGCCAGCAGCCAAGTCTCGGGACAGGGCCCCTACGAGCAGTACTTC. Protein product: CASSQVSGQGPYEQYF.

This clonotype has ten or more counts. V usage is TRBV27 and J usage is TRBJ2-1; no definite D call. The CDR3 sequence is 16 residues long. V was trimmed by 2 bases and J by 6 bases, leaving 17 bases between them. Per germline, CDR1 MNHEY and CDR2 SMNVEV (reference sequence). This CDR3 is CASSLAPGLTPNEQFF. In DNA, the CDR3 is TGTGCCAGCAGTTTAGCTCCGGGTCTAACCCCCAATGAGCAGTTCTTC.

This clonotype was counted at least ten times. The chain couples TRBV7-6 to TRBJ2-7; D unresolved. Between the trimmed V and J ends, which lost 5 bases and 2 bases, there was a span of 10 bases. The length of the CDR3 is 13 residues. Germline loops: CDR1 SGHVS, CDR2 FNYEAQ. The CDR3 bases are TGTGCCAGCAGCCCCAGGTGGGCCTACGAGCAGTACTTC. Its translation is CASSPRWAYEQYF.

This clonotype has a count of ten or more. CDR3 nucleotides: TGTGCCACCAGCAGAAGGGCGAAAAAAGCTTTCTTT. Translation: CATSRRAKKAFF. V gene TRBV15 combines with J gene TRBJ1-1, with no clear D. CDR1 and CDR2 from the germline V gene are LNHNV and YYDKDF (reference sequence). The CDR3 has 12 residues. Trimming took 2 bases from V and 9 from J, leaving 10 bases between them. Full variable domain (rest looked up from reference TRBV15 and TRBJ1-1): DAMVIQNPRYQVTQFGKPVTLSCSQTLNHNVMYWYQQKSSQAPKLLFHYYDKDFNNEADTPDNFQSRRPNTSFCFLDIRSPGLGDTAMYLCATSRRAKKAFFGQGTRLTVV.

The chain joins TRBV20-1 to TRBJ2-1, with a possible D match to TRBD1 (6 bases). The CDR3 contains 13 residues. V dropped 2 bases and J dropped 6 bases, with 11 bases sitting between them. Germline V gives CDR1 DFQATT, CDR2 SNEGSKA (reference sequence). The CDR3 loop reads CSARPGVRNEQFF. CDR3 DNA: TGCAGTGCTAGACCAGGGGTGCGCAATGAGCAGTTCTTC.

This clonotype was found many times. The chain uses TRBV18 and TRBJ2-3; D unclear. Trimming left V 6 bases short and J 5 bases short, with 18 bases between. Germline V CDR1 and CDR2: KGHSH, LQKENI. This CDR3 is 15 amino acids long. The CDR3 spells CASSQARSVQDTQYF. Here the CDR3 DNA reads TGTGCCAGCTCCCAAGCGCGGTCCGTCCAAGATACGCAGTATTTT.

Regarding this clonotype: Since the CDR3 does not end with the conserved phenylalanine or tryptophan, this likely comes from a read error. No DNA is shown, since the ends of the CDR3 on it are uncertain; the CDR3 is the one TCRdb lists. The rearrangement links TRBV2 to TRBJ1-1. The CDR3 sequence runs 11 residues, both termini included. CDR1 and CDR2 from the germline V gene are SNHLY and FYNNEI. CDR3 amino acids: CASEKVLSEPL.

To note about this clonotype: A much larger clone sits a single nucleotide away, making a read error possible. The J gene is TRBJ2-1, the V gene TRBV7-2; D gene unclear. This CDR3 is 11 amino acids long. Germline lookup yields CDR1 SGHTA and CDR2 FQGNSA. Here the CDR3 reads CASSLFNERFF. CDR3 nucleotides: TGTGCCAGCAGCTTATTCAATGAGCGGTTCTTC.

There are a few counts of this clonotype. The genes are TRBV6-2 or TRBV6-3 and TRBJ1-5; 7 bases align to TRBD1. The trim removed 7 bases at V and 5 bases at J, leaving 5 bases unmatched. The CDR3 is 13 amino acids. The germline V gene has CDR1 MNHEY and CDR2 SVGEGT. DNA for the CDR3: TGTGCCAGCAATGACAGGGTTGATCAGCCCCAGCATTTT. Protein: CASNDRVDQPQHF.

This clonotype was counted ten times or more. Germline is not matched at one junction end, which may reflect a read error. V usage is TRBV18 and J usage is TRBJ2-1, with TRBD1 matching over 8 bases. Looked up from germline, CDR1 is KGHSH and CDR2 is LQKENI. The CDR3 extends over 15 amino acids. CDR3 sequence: CASSPQGQAYNEQFF. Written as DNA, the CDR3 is TGTGCCAGCTCCCCACAGGGACAGGCGTACAATGAGCAGTTCTTC.